This note documents a single T cell receptor beta chain sequence. What it binds is not known. From germline, CDR1 is MDHEN and CDR2 SYDVKM. CDR3 size: 16 residues. V was clipped by 5 bases and J by 1 base; unmatched bases: 6. This entry comes from a study of cytotoxic CD8 clonotypes in ibrutinib-treated CLL. Study summary: The study included roughly 10 relapsed/refractory and around 16 treatment-naive patients; under 18 had IGHV unmutated disease. Samples yielded averages of 200,000 to 300,000 productive templates and 94,000 or so productive rearrangements.

Whole-study results and caveats: Investigators sampled sustained-remission and progressing patients at differing times. T-cell clonality at baseline went above that of age-matched healthy donors and rose and fell with circulating CD8+ T-cell counts.

Using immunoSEQ multiplex PCR, the repertoire was profiled, and TCRdb retains in-frame clones only, with some absent. The profile covers about 200,000 clones, with around three quarters appearing a single time and 13% taken by the ten largest. The V and J genes are TRBV28 and TRBJ2-5, with 11 bases identical to TRBD2. This sequence was found in a human donor with chronic lymphocytic leukemia. The sample in question was PBMCs, obtained after 24 months of ibrutinib treatment. The CDR3: CASSPLAGGFQETQYF. CDR3 DNA sequence: TGTGCCAGCAGTCCCCTAGCGGGAGGCTTCCAAGAGACCCAGTACTTC.